This T cell receptor beta chain was retrieved from a study of blood T cells in healthy people across ages. Overall study results and limits: The study found more naive CD4+ cells and higher diversity in long-lived than aged donors.

A sample-barcoded 5' primer and a J-beta primer mix were used in a second PCR of roughly 7 to 11 cycles. Tags on each cDNA molecule came from a template-switch adaptor with 12 random nucleotides. TCRdb reprocessed the 5' RACE reads with MiXCR, giving one entry per CDR3 protein. The sample contains over 300,000 distinct CDR3 sequences, over 45% of which appear only once. Remarks on this clonotype: Its target is not known.

Germline-derived CDR1 and CDR2 are SGHTA and FQGNSA. The ends lost 5 bases at V and 4 bases at J; junction bases unmatched: 10. This CDR3 contains 16 residues. The sample comprised blood. This receptor was taken from a man aged 60 to 75 in good health. This chain connects TRBV7-2 to TRBJ2-1, with 8 bases matching TRBD1. The CDR3 sequence: CASSLAGTGRYNEQFF. CDR3 DNA sequence: TGTGCCAGCAGCCTGGCCGGGACAGGACGTTACAATGAGCAGTTCTTC. The variable domain in full, completed from reference TRBV7-2 and TRBJ2-1, reads GAGVSQSPSNKVTEKGKDVELRCDPISGHTALYWYRQSLGQGLEFLIYFQGNSAPDKSGLPSDRFSAERTGGSVSTLTIQRTQQEDSAVYLCASSLAGTGRYNEQFFGPGTRLTVL.